This T cell receptor beta chain was recovered during a study of T cell responses to AZD1222 COVID-19 vaccine. Study-level results: Just a handful of AZD1222 recipients were seropositive at baseline. Repertoires were obtained solely post-peak T cell response. At 160-218 and 743-854, vaccine-associated CD4 TCRs were dominant, and they spanned spike.

Germline CDR1 and CDR2: MDHEN and SYDVKM. The CDR3 extends over 12 amino acids. The V gene lost 8 bases and the J gene lost 5 bases, with 12 bases spanning the gap. Only in-frame clones appear in the TCRdb table, and some are missing; sequencing was by immunoSEQ multiplex PCR. The table records some 110,000 clones, 85% of them present only once. This clone showed up just once. Antigen: not known. Second-dose timings of about 4 or about 12 weeks were pooled. The chain couples TRBV28 to TRBJ2-5; tentative D call: TRBD1 (6 bases). The sequences come from peripheral blood, collected 28 days after the second AZD1222 dose. The receptor's source is an adult who received the AZD1222 COVID-19 vaccine. CDR3 nucleotides: TGTGCCAGCTGGGGGCGGATGGAGACCCAGTACTTC. This sequence encodes CASWGRMETQYF.